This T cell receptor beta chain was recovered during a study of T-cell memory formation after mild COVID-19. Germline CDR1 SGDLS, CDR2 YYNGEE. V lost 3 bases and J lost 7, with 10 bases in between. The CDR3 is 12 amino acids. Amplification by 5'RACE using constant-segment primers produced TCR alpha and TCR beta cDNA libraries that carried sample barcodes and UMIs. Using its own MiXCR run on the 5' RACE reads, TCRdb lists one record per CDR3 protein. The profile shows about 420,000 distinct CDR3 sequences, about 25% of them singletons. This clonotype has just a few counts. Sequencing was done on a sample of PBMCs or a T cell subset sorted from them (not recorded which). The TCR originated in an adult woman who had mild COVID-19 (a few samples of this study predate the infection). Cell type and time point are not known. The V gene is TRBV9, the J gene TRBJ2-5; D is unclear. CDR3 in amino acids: CASSAAVGTQYF. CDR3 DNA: TGTGCCAGCAGCGCCGCGGTCGGGACCCAGTACTTC.